The text below deals with one T cell receptor (beta chain). The record originates from a study of blood T cell repertoires in COVID-19. Study as a whole: T cells, B-cell-depleted T cells, or PBMCs provided the cDNA or gDNA that served as material.

Germline values: CDR1 LGHNA, CDR2 YNFKEQ. CDR3 length: 16 amino acids. The V gene end was trimmed by 0 bases and the J gene end by 2 bases; junction bases not matched to a gene: 6. As originally analysed: The authors estimated nucleated cell counts from reference gene primer amplification. Clones were read by immunoSEQ multiplex PCR, and TCRdb kept only the in-frame ones, dropping some. V and J calls and clone size are as listed in that table; D and trimming were resolved from the DNA. The profile covers over 85,000 clones, with about 85% appearing a single time and over 10% taken by the ten largest.

The source material was peripheral blood. The J gene is TRBJ2-7, the V gene TRBV4-2, with 8 bases lining up with TRBD2. The receptor's source is a human donor in a cohort sampled during active COVID-19. Here the CDR3 DNA reads TGTGCCAGCAGCCAAGAACAAACGGGAGGGCCCTACGAGCAGTACTTC. Translating it yields CASSQEQTGGPYEQYF.